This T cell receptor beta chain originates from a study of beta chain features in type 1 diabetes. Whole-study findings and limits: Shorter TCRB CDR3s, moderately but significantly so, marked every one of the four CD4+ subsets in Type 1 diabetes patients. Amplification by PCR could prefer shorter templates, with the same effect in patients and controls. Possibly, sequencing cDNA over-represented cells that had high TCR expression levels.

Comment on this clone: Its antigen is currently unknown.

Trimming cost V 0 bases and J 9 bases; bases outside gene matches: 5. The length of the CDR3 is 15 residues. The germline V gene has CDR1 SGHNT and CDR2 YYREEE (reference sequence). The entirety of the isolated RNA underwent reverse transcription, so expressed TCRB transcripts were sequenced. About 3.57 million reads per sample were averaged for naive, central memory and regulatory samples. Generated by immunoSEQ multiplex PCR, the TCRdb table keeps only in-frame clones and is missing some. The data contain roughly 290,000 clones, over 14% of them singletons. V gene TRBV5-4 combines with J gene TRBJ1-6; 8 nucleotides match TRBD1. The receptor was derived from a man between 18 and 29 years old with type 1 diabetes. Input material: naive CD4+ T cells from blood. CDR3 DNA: TGTGCCAGCAGCTTGGGCCAGGGGGCCGCTTCACCCCTCCACTTT. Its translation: CASSLGQGAASPLHF.